This TCR beta chain was sequenced in a study of T cell clones after liver transplantation. Germline V gene lookup returns CDR1 SNHLY and CDR2 FYNNEI. V shed 6 bases and J 12 bases; nucleotides not matched to a gene: 11. This CDR3 is built from 12 residues. Clones were read by immunoSEQ multiplex PCR, and TCRdb kept only the in-frame ones, dropping some. The sample contains 40,000 to 55,000 clones, roughly 70% of which appear only once. The chain joins TRBV2 to TRBJ2-7, with 7 positions matching TRBD1. Source: CD4+ T cells from blood, taken roughly 56 months after liver transplant. This sequence originates from a human patient who received a liver transplant. Some T cells may be transferred from the graft donor. The CDR3 sequence: CASRPSDREWYF. The CDR3 nucleotides read TGTGCCAGCAGGCCCTCCGACAGGGAGTGGTACTTC.